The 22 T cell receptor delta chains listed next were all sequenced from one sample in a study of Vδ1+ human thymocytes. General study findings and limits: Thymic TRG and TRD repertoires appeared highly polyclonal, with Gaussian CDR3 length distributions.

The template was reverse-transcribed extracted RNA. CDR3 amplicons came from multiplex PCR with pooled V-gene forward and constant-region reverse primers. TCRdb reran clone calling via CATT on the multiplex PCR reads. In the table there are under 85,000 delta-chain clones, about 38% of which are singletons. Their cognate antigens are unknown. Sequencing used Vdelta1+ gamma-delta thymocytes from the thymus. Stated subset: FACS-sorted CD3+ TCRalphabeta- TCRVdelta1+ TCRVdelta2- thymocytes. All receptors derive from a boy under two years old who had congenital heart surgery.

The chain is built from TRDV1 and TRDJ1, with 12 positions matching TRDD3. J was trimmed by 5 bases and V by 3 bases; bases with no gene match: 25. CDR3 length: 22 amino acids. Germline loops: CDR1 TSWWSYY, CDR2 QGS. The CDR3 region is CALGDLQASLLGDTLVEDKLIF. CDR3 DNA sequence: TGTGCTCTTGGGGACCTCCAAGCCTCTCTACTGGGGGATACTCTTGTGGAGGATAAACTCATCTTT.

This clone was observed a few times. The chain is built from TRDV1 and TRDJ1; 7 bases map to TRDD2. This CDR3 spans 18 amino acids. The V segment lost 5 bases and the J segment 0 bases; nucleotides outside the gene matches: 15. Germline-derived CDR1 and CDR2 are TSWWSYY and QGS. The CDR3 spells CALGNHSYVKLDTDKLIF. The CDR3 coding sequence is TGTGCTCTTGGGAACCATTCCTACGTGAAGCTGGACACCGATAAACTCATCTTT.

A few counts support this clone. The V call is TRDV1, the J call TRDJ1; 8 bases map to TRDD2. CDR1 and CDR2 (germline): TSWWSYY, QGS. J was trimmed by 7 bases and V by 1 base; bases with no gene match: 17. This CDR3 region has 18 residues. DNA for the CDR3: TGTGCTCTTGGGGAACGGTCTTCCTACGTCTTCTGGGAGTCTAAACTCATCTTT. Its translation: CALGERSSYVFWESKLIF.

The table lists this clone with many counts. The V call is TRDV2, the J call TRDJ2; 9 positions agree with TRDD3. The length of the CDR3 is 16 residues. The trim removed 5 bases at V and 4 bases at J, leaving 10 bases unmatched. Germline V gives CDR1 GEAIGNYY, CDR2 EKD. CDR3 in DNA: TGTGCCTGTGTCTCCTACTGGGGGACCTCGACAGCACAACTCTTCTTT. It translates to CACVSYWGTSTAQLFF.

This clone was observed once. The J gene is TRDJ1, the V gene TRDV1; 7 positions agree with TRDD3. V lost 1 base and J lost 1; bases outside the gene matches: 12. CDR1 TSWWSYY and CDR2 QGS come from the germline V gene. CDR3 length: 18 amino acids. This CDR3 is CALGERPAVGGTTDKLIF. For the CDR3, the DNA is TGTGCTCTTGGGGAACGCCCCGCCGTTGGGGGAACCACCGATAAACTCATCTTT.

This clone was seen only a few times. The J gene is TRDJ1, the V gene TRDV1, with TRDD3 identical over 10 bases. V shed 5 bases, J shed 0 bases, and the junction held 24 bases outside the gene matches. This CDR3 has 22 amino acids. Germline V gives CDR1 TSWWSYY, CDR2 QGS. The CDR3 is CALGNRFPELGDGPMYTDKLIF. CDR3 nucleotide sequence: TGTGCTCTTGGGAACAGATTCCCCGAACTGGGGGATGGACCCATGTACACCGATAAACTCATCTTT.

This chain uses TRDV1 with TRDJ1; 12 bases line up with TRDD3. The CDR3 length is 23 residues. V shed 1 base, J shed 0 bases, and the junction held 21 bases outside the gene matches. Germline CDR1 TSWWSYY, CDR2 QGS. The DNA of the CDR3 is TGTGCTCTTGGGGAACCTCTTTCTTTGGTCGTACTGGGGGATACCCCGTACACCGATAAACTCATCTTT. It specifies CALGEPLSLVVLGDTPYTDKLIF.

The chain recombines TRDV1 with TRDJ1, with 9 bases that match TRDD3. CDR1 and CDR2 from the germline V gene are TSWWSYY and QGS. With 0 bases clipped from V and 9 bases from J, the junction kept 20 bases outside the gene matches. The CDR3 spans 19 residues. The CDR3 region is CALGELPFPYTGGPIELIF. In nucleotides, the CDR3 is TGTGCTCTTGGGGAACTTCCCTTCCCTTATACTGGGGGACCCATTGAACTCATCTTT.

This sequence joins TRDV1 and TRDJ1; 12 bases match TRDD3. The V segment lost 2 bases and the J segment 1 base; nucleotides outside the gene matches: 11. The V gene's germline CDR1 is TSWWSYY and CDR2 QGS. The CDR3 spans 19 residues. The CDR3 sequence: CALGETALWGIRITDKLIF. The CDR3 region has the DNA TGTGCTCTTGGGGAAACGGCGCTCTGGGGGATACGCATCACCGATAAACTCATCTTT.

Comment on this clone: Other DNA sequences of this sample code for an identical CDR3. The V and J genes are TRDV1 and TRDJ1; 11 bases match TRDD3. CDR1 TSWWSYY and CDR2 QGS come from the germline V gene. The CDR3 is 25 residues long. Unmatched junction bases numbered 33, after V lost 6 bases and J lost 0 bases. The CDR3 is CALGPTCSYWELLGDTYRNTDKLIF. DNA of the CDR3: TGTGCTCTTGGCCCTACATGTTCCTACTGGGAGTTGCTGGGGGATACTTATAGAAACACCGATAAACTCATCTTT.

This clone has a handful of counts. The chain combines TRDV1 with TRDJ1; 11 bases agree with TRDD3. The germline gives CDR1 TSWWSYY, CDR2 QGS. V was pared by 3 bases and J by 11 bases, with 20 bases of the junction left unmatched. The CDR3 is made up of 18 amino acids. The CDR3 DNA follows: TGTGCTCTTGGGGAGCTACGTAGGGGGATGGGGGATACGCTAGAGCTCATCTTT. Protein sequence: CALGELRRGMGDTLELIF.

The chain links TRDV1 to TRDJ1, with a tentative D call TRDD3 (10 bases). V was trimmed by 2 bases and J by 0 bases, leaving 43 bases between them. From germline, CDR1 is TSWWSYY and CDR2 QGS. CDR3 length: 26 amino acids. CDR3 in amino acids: CALGESPPPSYGGFLLGDSYTDKLIF. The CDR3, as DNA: TGTGCTCTTGGGGAATCCCCCCCTCCTTCCTACGGAGGATTTTTACTGGGGGATTCGTACACCGATAAACTCATCTTT.

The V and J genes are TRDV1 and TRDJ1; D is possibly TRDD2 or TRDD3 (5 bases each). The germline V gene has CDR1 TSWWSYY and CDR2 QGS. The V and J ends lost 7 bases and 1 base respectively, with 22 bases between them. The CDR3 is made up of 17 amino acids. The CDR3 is CALDIFQPDLGTDKLIF. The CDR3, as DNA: TGTGCTCTTGACATCTTCCAACCCGACCTGGGCACCGATAAACTCATCTTT.

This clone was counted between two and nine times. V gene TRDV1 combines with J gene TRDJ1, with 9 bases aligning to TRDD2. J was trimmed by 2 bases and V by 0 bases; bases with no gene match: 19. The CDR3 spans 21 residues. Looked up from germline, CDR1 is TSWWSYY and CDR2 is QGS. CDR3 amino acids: CALGELGAFLRDLRYTDKLIF. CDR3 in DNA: TGTGCTCTTGGGGAACTGGGAGCCTTCCTACGGGATCTACGGTATACCGATAAACTCATCTTT.

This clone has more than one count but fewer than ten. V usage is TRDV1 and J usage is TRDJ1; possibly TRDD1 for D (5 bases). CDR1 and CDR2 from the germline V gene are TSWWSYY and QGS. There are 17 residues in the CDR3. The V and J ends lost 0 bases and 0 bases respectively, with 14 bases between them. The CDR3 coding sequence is TGTGCTCTTGGGGAACTCAGGTCACAGAAATACACCGATAAACTCATCTTT. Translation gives CALGELRSQKYTDKLIF.

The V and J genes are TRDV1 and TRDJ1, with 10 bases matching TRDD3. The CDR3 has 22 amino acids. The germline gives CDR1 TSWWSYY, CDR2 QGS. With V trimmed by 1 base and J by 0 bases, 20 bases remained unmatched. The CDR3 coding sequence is TGTGCTCTTGGGGAACGGACAACGGTCACTCTGGGGGGATACGCGTACACCGATAAACTCATCTTT. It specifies CALGERTTVTLGGYAYTDKLIF.

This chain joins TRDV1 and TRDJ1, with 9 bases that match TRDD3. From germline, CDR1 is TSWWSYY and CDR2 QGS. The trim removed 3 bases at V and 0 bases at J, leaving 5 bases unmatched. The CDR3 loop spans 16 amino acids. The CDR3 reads CALGDLGDLYTDKLIF. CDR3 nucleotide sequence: TGTGCTCTTGGGGACCTGGGGGATCTGTACACCGATAAACTCATCTTT.

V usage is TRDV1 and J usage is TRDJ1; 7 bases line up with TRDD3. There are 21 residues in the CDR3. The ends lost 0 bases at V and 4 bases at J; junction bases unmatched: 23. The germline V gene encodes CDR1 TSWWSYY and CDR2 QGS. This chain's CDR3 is CALGELIATQAGGTINDKLIF. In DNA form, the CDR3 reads TGTGCTCTTGGGGAACTAATTGCTACCCAGGCTGGGGGGACGATCAACGATAAACTCATCTTT.

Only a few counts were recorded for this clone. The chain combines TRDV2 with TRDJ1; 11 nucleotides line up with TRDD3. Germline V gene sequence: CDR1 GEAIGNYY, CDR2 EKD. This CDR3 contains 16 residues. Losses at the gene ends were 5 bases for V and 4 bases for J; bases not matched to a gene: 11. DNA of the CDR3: TGTGCCTGTGGTAGCTGGGGGATACACCCCGACGATAAACTCATCTTT. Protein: CACGSWGIHPDDKLIF.

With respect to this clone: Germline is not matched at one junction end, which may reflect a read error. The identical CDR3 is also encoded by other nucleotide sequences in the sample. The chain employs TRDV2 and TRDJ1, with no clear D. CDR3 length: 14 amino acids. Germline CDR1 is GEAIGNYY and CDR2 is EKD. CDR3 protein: CACDTCGLPDKLIF. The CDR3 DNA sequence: TGTGCCTGTGACACCTGCGGCCTGCCCGATAAACTCATCTTC.

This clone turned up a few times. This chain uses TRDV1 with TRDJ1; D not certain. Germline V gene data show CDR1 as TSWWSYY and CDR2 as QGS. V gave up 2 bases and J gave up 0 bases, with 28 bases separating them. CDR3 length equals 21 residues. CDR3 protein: CALGELASLGLLNPYTDKLIF. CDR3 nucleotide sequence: TGTGCTCTTGGGGAATTGGCGTCCCTCGGGCTGCTGAACCCGTACACCGATAAACTCATCTTT.

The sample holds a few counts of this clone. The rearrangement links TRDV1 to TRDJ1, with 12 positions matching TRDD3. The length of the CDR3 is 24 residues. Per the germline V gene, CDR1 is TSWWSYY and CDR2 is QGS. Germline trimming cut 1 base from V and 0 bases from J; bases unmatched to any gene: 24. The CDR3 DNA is TGTGCTCTTGGGGAACCATATTTACTGGGGGATACTGCTTTTGTCGTAACATACACCGATAAACTCATCTTT. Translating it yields CALGEPYLLGDTAFVVTYTDKLIF.